This TCR beta chain was retrieved from a study of blood T cell repertoires in COVID-19. For the study at large: The origin of the acute and convalescent COVID-19 samples was the United States, Italy and Spain. The analysed material was cDNA or gDNA that came from T cells, B-cell-depleted T cells, or PBMCs.

Trimming took off 6 bases at V and 0 bases at J, with 12 bases between the two ends. This CDR3 comprises 15 residues. CDR1 LNHDA and CDR2 SQIVND come from the germline V gene (reference sequence). Original processing methods: Amplified reference gene primers provided the basis for estimating nucleated cell counts. Sequenced by immunoSEQ multiplex PCR; TCRdb stores in-frame clones only, minus some. V, J and clone size derive from that table, while D and trimming were established from the DNA sequence. The sample has 70,000 or so clones; less than 90% are singletons. This clone was observed a single time.

Input material: peripheral blood. The J gene is TRBJ1-3, the V gene TRBV19; D remains unclear. The source is a man at least 80 years old with acute or convalescent COVID-19. The CDR3 here is CASRTVGSSGNTIYF. The DNA for the CDR3 is TGTGCCAGTAGGACCGTGGGGAGCTCTGGAAACACCATATATTTT. The entire variable domain, with the rest obtained from reference TRBV19 and TRBJ1-3, is as follows: DGGITQSPKYLFRKEGQNVTLSCEQNLNHDAMYWYRQDPGQGLRLIYYSQIVNDFQKGDIAEGYSVSREKKESFPLTVTSAQKNPTAFYLCASRTVGSSGNTIYFGEGSWLTVV.